These T cell receptor beta chains were read from a single sample in a study of blood T cell repertoires in COVID-19. Sequencing used immunoSEQ multiplex PCR; TCRdb keeps in-frame clones, though not all of them. The data hold about 140,000 clones, with 85% to 90% observed a single time. The source material was peripheral blood. Every receptor here comes from a middle-aged woman with acute or convalescent COVID-19. Each CDR3 is given with its conserved first and last residue. Fields, in order: D gene, J gene, V gene, CDR3 protein. The D gene is left open where the match is weak.

TRBD1,TRBJ1-3,TRBV7-2,CASSPRQGDSGNTIYF
-,TRBJ2-5,TRBV9,CASSVVAGGQETQYF
-,TRBJ1-5,TRBV28,CASSLPYRDGNQPQHF
-,TRBJ1-4,TRBV4-2,CASSQVDRGEFSNEKLFF
TRBD1,TRBJ1-3,TRBV4-3,CASSQVRTGLSGNTIYF
TRBD1,TRBJ2-1,TRBV12-5,CASGLGSGGQFF
-,TRBJ1-2,TRBV5-1,CASSRPGDYGYTF
-,TRBJ2-5,TRBV28,CATNGVWEETQYF
-,TRBJ1-2,TRBV5-1,CASSLGQGPNYGYTF
-,TRBJ2-2,TRBV19,CASSNHPGTLTGNTGELFF
-,TRBJ1-6,TRBV6-5,CASSTGGFSPLHF
-,TRBJ1-4,TRBV3-1/TRBV3-2,CASSQDPTALNEKLFF
-,TRBJ1-2,TRBV7-2,CASSPAGLFNDGYTF
-,TRBJ2-7,TRBV5-3,CARLLTTGSSYEQYF